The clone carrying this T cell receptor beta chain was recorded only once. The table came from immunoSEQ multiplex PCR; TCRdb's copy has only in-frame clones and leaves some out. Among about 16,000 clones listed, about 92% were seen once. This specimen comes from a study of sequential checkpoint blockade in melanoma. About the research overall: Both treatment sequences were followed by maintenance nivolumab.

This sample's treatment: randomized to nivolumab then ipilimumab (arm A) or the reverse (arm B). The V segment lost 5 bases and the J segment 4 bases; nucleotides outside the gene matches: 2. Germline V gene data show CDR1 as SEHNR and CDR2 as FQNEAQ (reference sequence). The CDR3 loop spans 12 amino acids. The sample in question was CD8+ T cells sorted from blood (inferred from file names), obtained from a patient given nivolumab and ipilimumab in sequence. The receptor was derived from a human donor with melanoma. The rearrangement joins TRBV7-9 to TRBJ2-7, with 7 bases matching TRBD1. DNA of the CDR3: TGTGCCAGCAGCGGGACAGTATACGAGCAGTACTTC. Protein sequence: CASSGTVYEQYF.